This paragraph covers one TCR beta chain sequence. The clone's antigen remains unknown. No quality values exist for individual bases; no much larger clone is one base distant. Between the V and J ends, shortened by 6 bases and 8 bases respectively, the junction contains 15 bases. CDR1 and CDR2 are read off the germline V gene as MDHEN and SYDVKM. CDR3 length: 13 amino acids, cysteine to phenylalanine. The kept DNA is CDR3 alone, 39 bases in frame from the first base. Each collaborating institution followed its own protocols to collect whole blood in K2EDTA tubes. For TCRbeta analysis, collaborator samples were shipped as frozen whole blood, as isolated PBMCs, or as DNA extracted from either sample type. This sample stems from a study of blood T cell repertoires in COVID-19 (dated by TCRdb to 2020 to 2021). In the study overall: Samples covering the acute and convalescent phases of COVID-19 were provided by collaborators in the United States, Italy and Spain. The material from the prospective study consisted of cDNA or gDNA derived from T cells, B-cell-depleted T cells, or PBMCs. Deeply sampled blood TCRbeta repertoires from subjects exposed to, actively infected with, or recovered from COVID-19 were included in the dataset. The repertoires were released in a freely available public database intended as a resource for research on the immune response to SARS-CoV-2. The samples were drawn from the first 160 participants of the ongoing ImmuneRACE study and from 950 to 1,500 subjects provided by 6 global collaborators. Sample metadata almost always included a de-identified subject ID, COVID-19 status, age in years and sex. Where available, HLA class I and class II types were obtained from metadata supplied by the sample provider rather than from assay-based typing. What the authors observed across the whole study: How much clinical and demographic metadata was included differed by source and by participant, and the metadata was provided uncurated.

The immunoSEQ Assay, a bias-controlled multiplex PCR, was used to amplify TCRbeta CDR3 regions from genomic DNA. Per the source publication's procedure: Within the assay, amplification of reference gene primers was used to estimate how many nucleated cells each sample contained. To quantify the absolute abundance of each unique TCRbeta CDR3 rearrangement, sequence reads were collapsed and filtered. For each sample, productive Simpson clonality was calculated by taking the square root of Simpson's diversity index across productive rearrangements. TCRdb stores this immuneACCESS table with in-frame sequences only. Part of the clones is absent; in the studies checked, under half of the shortfall reflects unresolved V genes, and no reason is known for the rest. V, J and clone size are those of that table, while D and trimming were read from the DNA. Counted in this sample were approximately 190,000 clones; roughly 80% of them appeared once. The leading ten clones occupy roughly 17% of the sample.

This chain joins TRBV28 to TRBJ2-3; TRBD2 might be the D gene, on 6 matching bases. The source is a man in his sixties with active or convalescent COVID-19. The sample comprised peripheral blood. The CDR3 loop reads CASSRGEVGTQYF. The nucleotide sequence reads as follows: TGTGCCAGCAGCCGCGGGGAGGTGGGTACGCAGTATTTT.